A single sample gave rise to the 28 T cell receptor beta chains below, sequenced in a study of blood T cell repertoires in COVID-19. The protocol was immunoSEQ multiplex PCR, while the TCRdb copy is restricted to in-frame clones and leaves out a portion. The sample includes 540,000 or so clones, around nine tenths of them seen just once. Input material: peripheral blood. These receptors were taken from a woman aged 45-60 years with COVID-19, enrolled during active disease.

This chain uses TRBV19 with TRBJ2-1; TRBD2 matches 7 bases. Trimming removed 6 bases from V and 6 bases from J; junction bases left unmatched: 11. The CDR3 is 15 amino acids. CDR1 is LNHDA and CDR2 is SQIVND in the germline V gene (reference sequence). The CDR3 coding sequence is TGTGCCAGTAGCCGTAGCTTACGCGGGGGCAATGAGCAGTTCTTC. This sequence encodes CASSRSLRGGNEQFF.

The chain uses TRBV10-3 and TRBJ1-1; 10 nucleotides agree with TRBD1. From germline, CDR1 is ENHRY and CDR2 SYGVKD. This CDR3 comprises 13 residues. V was pared by 10 bases and J by 3 bases, with 5 bases of the junction left unmatched. The CDR3 coding sequence is TGTGCCACTTCGGACAGGGGGGACACTGAAGCTTTCTTT. This gives the protein CATSDRGDTEAFF.

The chain has TRBV6-1 and TRBJ1-4; D ambiguous. The CDR3 spans 14 residues. The germline V gene has CDR1 MNHNS and CDR2 SASEGT. V was cut by 0 bases and J by 12 bases, with 14 bases left in between. CDR3 loop: CASSEAQNARQLFF. Here the CDR3 DNA reads TGTGCCAGCAGTGAAGCGCAGAACGCCAGGCAACTGTTTTTT.

The V gene is TRBV27, the J gene TRBJ1-6; 8 bases map to TRBD1. The CDR3 sequence is 15 residues long. Germline loops: CDR1 MNHEY, CDR2 SMNVEV (reference sequence). Trimming at V came to 3 bases and at J to 10 bases, leaving 8 bases not matched to a gene. DNA for the CDR3: TGTGCCAGCAGTTTTAACAGGGGGGAAGGGTCACCCCTCCACTTT. This encodes CASSFNRGEGSPLHF.

The V and J genes are TRBV6-5 and TRBJ1-5, with 9 bases aligning to TRBD1. There are 15 residues in the CDR3. Losses at the gene ends were 7 bases for V and 5 bases for J; bases not matched to a gene: 9. Germline lookup yields CDR1 MNHEY and CDR2 SVGAGI. The CDR3 nucleotides read TGTGCCAGCACTTCGGACAGGGGCCCTTATCAGCCCCAGCATTTT. It codes for CASTSDRGPYQPQHF.

The rearrangement uses TRBV5-1 and TRBJ2-1, with TRBD2 matching 8 bases. CDR3 length equals 17 residues. Trimming at V came to 0 bases and at J to 0 bases, leaving 5 bases not matched to a gene. The germline gives CDR1 SGHRS, CDR2 YFSETQ. The CDR3 DNA sequence: TGCGCCAGCAGCTTGGCCGGGGGGGCCAACTCCTACAATGAGCAGTTCTTC. It encodes CASSLAGGANSYNEQFF.

J is TRBJ1-4 and V is TRBV6-6; the D is unclear. The germline CDR1 and CDR2 sequences are MNHNY and SVGAGI (reference sequence). The CDR3 is 14 residues long. The V end was cut by 2 bases, the J end by 8 bases, with 12 bases between. The CDR3 loop is CASSYKPGREKLFF. The CDR3 nucleotides are TGTGCCAGCAGTTACAAGCCAGGTCGCGAAAAACTGTTTTTT.

A few counts support this clone. The chain couples TRBV29-1 to TRBJ2-5, with D uncertain. The germline V gene encodes CDR1 SQVTM and CDR2 ANQGSEA. Trimming removed 6 bases at V and 5 bases at J, with 10 bases between. The CDR3 is 11 residues long. CDR3 DNA sequence: TGCAGCGTCGCGAGGCGGGAGACCCAGTACTTC. This codes for CSVARRETQYF.

The chain combines TRBV29-1 with TRBJ2-2; perhaps TRBD1 as D (5 bases). From germline, CDR1 is SQVTM and CDR2 ANQGSEA. The V end lost 1 base, the J end lost 5 bases, and 14 bases lay between the germline ends. CDR3 size: 15 residues. CDR3 sequence reads: CSVEGTRDRTGELFF. The CDR3 nucleotides are TGCAGCGTTGAAGGGACAAGGGATAGAACCGGGGAGCTGTTTTTT.

The genes are TRBV14 and TRBJ2-1, with a possible D match to TRBD2 (7 bases). Trimming removed 1 base from V and 9 bases from J, with 16 bases in between. Germline V gives CDR1 SGHDN, CDR2 FVKESK. The CDR3 extends over 15 amino acids. This chain's CDR3 is CASSQGWGGPTEQFF. CDR3 nucleotide sequence: TGTGCCAGCAGCCAAGGTTGGGGGGGGCCGACTGAGCAGTTCTTC.

V and J are TRBV7-2 and TRBJ2-7, with 9 bases identical to TRBD2. V lost 8 bases, J lost 3 bases, and 8 bases stayed unmatched. CDR1 is SGHTA, CDR2 FQGNSA, per germline. This CDR3 has 14 residues. CDR3 protein: CASSRTSDYYEQYF. In DNA form, the CDR3 reads TGTGCCAGCTCGCGGACTAGCGATTACTACGAGCAGTACTTC. Looking up the rest from reference TRBV7-2 and TRBJ2-7 gives the full variable domain: GAGVSQSPSNKVTEKGKDVELRCDPISGHTALYWYRQSLGQGLEFLIYFQGNSAPDKSGLPSDRFSAERTGGSVSTLTIQRTQQEDSAVYLCASSRTSDYYEQYFGPGTRLTVT.

This clone showed up just a few times. The chain has TRBV12-5 and TRBJ1-6, with D possibly being TRBD1 (5 bases). Per germline, CDR1 LGHNT and CDR2 FRNRAP. This CDR3 spans 15 amino acids. The V end was cut by 3 bases, the J end by 8 bases, with 14 bases between. CDR3 nucleotide sequence: TGTGCTAGTGGTTTCCAGGGTAGGGGCTATTCACCCCTCCACTTT. Translation: CASGFQGRGYSPLHF. The full variable domain, with the rest looked up from reference TRBV12-5 and TRBJ1-6, is DARVTQTPRHKVTEMGQEVTMRCQPILGHNTVFWYRQTMMQGLELLAYFRNRAPLDDSGMPKDRFSAEMPDATLATLKIQPSEPRDSAVYFCASGFQGRGYSPLHFGNGTRLTVT.

This clone was observed once. The CDR3 nucleotides read TGCGCCAGCAGTGAGTCCCCCAAAGGGGACACTGAAGCTTTCTTT. Translation: CASSESPKGDTEAFF. The chain uses TRBV10-1 and TRBJ1-1, with a weak D call TRBD1 (5 bases). Looked up from germline, CDR1 is WNHNN and CDR2 is SYGVQD (reference sequence). The V end lost 0 bases, the J end lost 3 bases, and 11 bases lay between the germline ends. CDR3 length equals 15 residues.

The chain uses TRBV5-4 and TRBJ2-7; TRBD1 agrees at 7 bases. Germline V gene sequence: CDR1 SGHNT, CDR2 YYREEE (reference sequence). V shed 4 bases, J shed 2 bases, and the junction held 6 bases outside the gene matches. The CDR3 totals 14 residues. In DNA, the CDR3 is TGTGCCAGCAGCCAACAGGGGACAGCCTACGAGCAGTACTTC. It codes for CASSQQGTAYEQYF.

This sequence joins TRBV10-3 and TRBJ1-4; D might be TRBD1 (6 bases). Trimming left V 4 bases short and J 3 bases short, with 9 bases between. Germline V gives CDR1 ENHRY, CDR2 SYGVKD. This CDR3 spans 14 amino acids. The CDR3 reads CAISADRANEKLFF. CDR3 sequence (DNA): TGTGCCATCAGTGCGGACAGAGCTAATGAAAAACTGTTTTTT.

The rearrangement links TRBV5-1 to TRBJ2-1; the D gene is possibly TRBD2 (6 bases). Trimming took 4 bases from V and 2 from J, leaving 16 bases between them. Germline-derived CDR1 and CDR2 are SGHRS and YFSETQ. The CDR3 sequence is 16 residues long. This chain's CDR3 is CASSPQPGGTYNEQFF. CDR3 DNA: TGCGCCAGCAGCCCCCAGCCCGGAGGGACCTACAATGAGCAGTTCTTC. The variable domain in full, completed from reference TRBV5-1 and TRBJ2-1, reads KAGVTQTPRYLIKTRGQQVTLSCSPISGHRSVSWYQQTPGQGLQFLFEYFSETQRNKGNFPGRFSGRQFSNSRSEMNVSTLELGDSALYLCASSPQPGGTYNEQFFGPGTRLTVL.

This chain connects TRBV5-4 to TRBJ1-2, with D tentatively TRBD1 (5 bases). V shed 2 bases and J shed 3 bases, with 11 bases lying between them. CDR1 SGHNT and CDR2 YYREEE come from the germline V gene (reference sequence). This CDR3 comprises 14 residues. CDR3 protein: CASSFQGTDYGYTF. The CDR3 nucleotides are TGTGCCAGCAGCTTCCAGGGTACGGACTATGGCTACACCTTC. The whole variable domain, remainder taken from reference TRBV5-4 and TRBJ1-2, is ETGVTQSPTHLIKTRGQQVTLRCSSQSGHNTVSWYQQALGQGPQFIFQYYREEENGRGNFPPRFSGLQFPNYSSELNVNALELDDSALYLCASSFQGTDYGYTFGSGTRLTVV.

This clone was counted once. This chain joins TRBV4-2 and TRBJ2-7; 8 positions match TRBD2. The germline V gene has CDR1 LGHNA and CDR2 YNFKEQ. The CDR3 extends over 14 amino acids. Trimming took 4 bases from V and 5 from J; bases not matched to a gene: 7. Here the CDR3 reads CASSLQRGRNEQYF. The CDR3 DNA reads TGTGCCAGCAGCCTCCAGCGGGGGAGAAACGAGCAGTACTTC.

Written as DNA, the CDR3 is TGCGCCAGCAGCCTCCCAGTTTCGACCGGGGAGCTGTTTTTT. Its translation: CASSLPVSTGELFF. The V call is TRBV5-1, the J call TRBJ2-2, with D unclear. CDR1 SGHRS and CDR2 YFSETQ come from the germline V gene. With 4 bases removed from V and 5 bases from J, the gap between germline ends came to 12 bases. The length of the CDR3 is 14 residues.

This chain joins TRBV28 and TRBJ1-2; TRBD1 might be the D (6 bases). Germline V CDR1 and CDR2: MDHEN, SYDVKM. Trimming pared 3 bases from V and 8 bases from J, leaving 10 bases between. The CDR3 is 12 amino acids. CDR3 protein: CASSFPRGGYTF. In DNA, the CDR3 is TGTGCCAGCAGTTTCCCGAGGGGGGGCTACACCTTC.

The V gene is TRBV12-5, the J gene TRBJ1-5; D gene uncertain. Germline loops: CDR1 LGHNT, CDR2 FRNRAP. Trimming removed 7 bases at V and 4 bases at J, with 11 bases between. This CDR3 has 13 amino acids. The CDR3 region has the DNA TGTGCTAGTGTTTCCTCGGGGAATCAGCCCCAGCATTTT. Protein product: CASVSSGNQPQHF.

The chain recombines TRBV2 with TRBJ2-2; 7 bases fit TRBD2. The germline V gene encodes CDR1 SNHLY and CDR2 FYNNEI. This CDR3 is 14 amino acids long. Unmatched junction bases numbered 5, after V lost 6 bases and J lost 4 bases. The CDR3 loop is CASRGEGLTGELFF. DNA for the CDR3: TGTGCCAGCAGGGGGGAGGGCCTCACCGGGGAGCTGTTTTTT.

This clone was counted between two and nine times. The chain recombines TRBV4-1 with TRBJ2-1; D call uncertain. Trimming removed 0 bases from V and 5 bases from J, with 14 bases in between. The germline V gene has CDR1 MGHRA and CDR2 YSYEKL. The CDR3 sequence is 16 residues long. The CDR3: CASSQEGSLINNEQFF. For the CDR3, the DNA is TGCGCCAGCAGCCAAGAGGGCTCATTAATTAACAATGAGCAGTTCTTC.

The chain employs TRBV10-2 and TRBJ1-1; no clear D. V was trimmed by 6 bases and J by 5 bases, leaving 10 bases between them. The CDR3 loop spans 12 amino acids. CDR1 WSHSY and CDR2 SAAADI come from the germline V gene. The CDR3 here is CASSEGVTEAFF. CDR3 nucleotide sequence: TGCGCCAGCAGCGAGGGAGTAACTGAAGCTTTCTTT.

The rearrangement links TRBV12-5 to TRBJ1-4; D is perhaps TRBD1 (6 bases). There are 20 residues in the CDR3. Germline-derived CDR1 and CDR2 are LGHNT and FRNRAP. Trimming removed 1 base at V and 8 bases at J, with 29 bases between. CDR3 DNA: TGTGCTAGTGGTTTGGGGTACGTTCTAGGACAGAGCAGCCCCGGGGAAAAACTGTTTTTT. Its translation: CASGLGYVLGQSSPGEKLFF.

The chain uses TRBV7-6 and TRBJ2-2, with 15 positions matching TRBD2. Germline lookup yields CDR1 SGHVS and CDR2 FNYEAQ. CDR3 length: 18 residues. J lost 4 bases, V lost 5 bases, and 8 bases had no gene match. For the CDR3, the DNA is TGTGCCAGCAGCGCGGGACTAGCGGGGGGATGGAGCACCGGGGAGCTGTTTTTT. This sequence encodes CASSAGLAGGWSTGELFF.

The J gene is TRBJ1-1, the V gene TRBV6-5; 7 positions match TRBD1. The CDR3 has 15 residues. J was trimmed by 4 bases and V by 0 bases; bases with no gene match: 5. Germline assignment: CDR1 MNHEY and CDR2 SVGAGI. As DNA, the CDR3 is TGTGCCAGCAGTTACTCAGGGGGCGTCGGCACTGAAGCTTTCTTT. Its translation is CASSYSGGVGTEAFF.

The chain links TRBV13 to TRBJ2-3; the D is unclear. Germline-derived CDR1 and CDR2 are PRHDT and FYEKMQ (reference sequence). The V and J ends lost 5 bases and 2 bases respectively, with 8 bases between them. This CDR3 has 13 amino acids. Here the CDR3 reads CASSPAATDTQYF. The CDR3 region has the DNA TGTGCCAGCAGCCCTGCGGCCACAGATACGCAGTATTTT.